These 4 T cell receptor beta chains share one sample of origin, sequenced in a study of shared clonotypes between healthy human individuals. Repertoires were generated with immunoSEQ multiplex PCR, while TCRdb's copy carries only in-frame clones and drops some. Here the sample spans nearly 750,000 clones, approximately 72% being singletons. Material for sequencing was memory CD4+ T cells sorted from blood. The subset: CD45RA-negative fraction. These receptors were taken from a woman under 40 in good health.

CDR3 in DNA: TGTGCCAGTAGTATATTTGGGGGACAAGGTAATGAAAAACTGTTTTTT. This codes for CASSIFGGQGNEKLFF. The genes are TRBV19 and TRBJ1-4, with TRBD1 as a possible D gene (6 bases). The CDR3 consists of 16 residues. Per the germline V gene, CDR1 is LNHDA and CDR2 is SQIVND (reference sequence). The V end was cut by 2 bases, the J end by 4 bases, with 14 bases between.

The chain links TRBV4-1 to TRBJ1-2, with a tentative D call TRBD1 (5 bases). The CDR3 is made up of 15 amino acids. V was clipped by 0 bases and J by 4 bases, with 12 bases between them. From germline, CDR1 is MGHRA and CDR2 YSYEKL. This CDR3 reads CASSQESDSFYGYTF. Here the CDR3 DNA reads TGCGCCAGCAGCCAAGAATCCGACAGCTTCTATGGCTACACCTTC.

The chain employs TRBV2 and TRBJ1-5; maybe TRBD1 (5 bases). Germline CDR1 and CDR2: SNHLY and FYNNEI. CDR3 size: 14 residues. The germline V and J ends were trimmed by 7 bases and 5 bases, with 15 bases remaining between them. CDR3 region: CASKGLTRDQPQHF. The CDR3 DNA reads TGTGCCAGCAAGGGGTTGACACGAGATCAGCCCCAGCATTTT.

With respect to this clone: Other DNA sequences of this sample code for an identical CDR3. The rearrangement joins TRBV5-1 to TRBJ1-4; D possibly corresponds to TRBD1 (5 bases). This CDR3 has 15 amino acids. CDR1 and CDR2 (germline): SGHRS, YFSETQ. Trimming removed 0 bases from V and 2 bases from J, with 8 bases in between. CDR3 sequence (DNA): TGCGCCAGCAGCTTGGGAGGGGTGACTAATGAAAAACTGTTTTTT. Translation gives CASSLGGVTNEKLFF.